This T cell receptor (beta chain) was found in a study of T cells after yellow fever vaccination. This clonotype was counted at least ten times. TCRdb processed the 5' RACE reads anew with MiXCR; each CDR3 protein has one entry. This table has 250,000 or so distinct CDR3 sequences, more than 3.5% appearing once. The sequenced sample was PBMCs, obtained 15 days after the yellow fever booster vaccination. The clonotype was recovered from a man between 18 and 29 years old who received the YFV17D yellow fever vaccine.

CDR3 protein: CSVDSDRTYGYTF. In DNA form, the CDR3 reads TGCAGCGTAGACTCGGACAGGACCTATGGCTACACCTTC. J is TRBJ1-2 and V is TRBV29-1; 7 positions match TRBD1. The CDR3 totals 13 residues. J was trimmed by 4 bases and V by 6 bases; bases with no gene match: 8. CDR1 and CDR2 (germline): SQVTM, ANQGSEA.